This T cell receptor (beta chain) was retrieved from a study of blood T cell repertoires in COVID-19. At the level of the study: The United States, Italy and Spain were the sources of the acute and convalescent COVID-19 samples. The cDNA or gDNA used as material had been derived from T cells, B-cell-depleted T cells, or PBMCs.

CDR1 and CDR2 (germline): KGHSH, LQKENI. Trimming pared 6 bases from V and 10 bases from J, leaving 13 bases between. CDR3 length: 13 amino acids. Seattle researchers signed up patients amid active infection and tracked them longitudinally. In the authors' workflow: Amplification of reference gene primers was used by the study to estimate nucleated cell counts. Profiling relied on immunoSEQ multiplex PCR, and the TCRdb table lists in-frame clones only, not all of them. Clone size and the V and J calls come from that table; the DNA yielded D and trimming. This table has hundreds of thousands of clones, around nine tenths appearing once.

J is TRBJ1-6 and V is TRBV18, with D uncertain. Sequences were obtained from peripheral blood. The TCR was taken from a woman aged 70 to 79 with COVID-19, enrolled during active disease. The CDR3 nucleotides read TGTGCCAGCTCCCAAGGGAGTGAGTCACCCCTCCACTTT. Its protein is CASSQGSESPLHF.